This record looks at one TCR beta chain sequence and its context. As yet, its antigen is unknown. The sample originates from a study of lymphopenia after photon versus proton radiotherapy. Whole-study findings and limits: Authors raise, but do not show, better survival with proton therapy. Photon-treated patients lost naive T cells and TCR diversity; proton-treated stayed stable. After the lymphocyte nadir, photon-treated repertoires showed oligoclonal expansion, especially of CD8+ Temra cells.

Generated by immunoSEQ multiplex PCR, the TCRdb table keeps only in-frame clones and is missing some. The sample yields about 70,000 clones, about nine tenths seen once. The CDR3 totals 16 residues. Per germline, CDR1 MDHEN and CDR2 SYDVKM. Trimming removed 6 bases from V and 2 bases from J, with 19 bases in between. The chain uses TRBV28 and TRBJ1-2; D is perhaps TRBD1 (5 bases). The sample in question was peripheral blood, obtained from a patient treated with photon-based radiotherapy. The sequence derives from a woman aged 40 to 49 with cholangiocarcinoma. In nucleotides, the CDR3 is TGTGCCAGCAGCTCTCCAAATTCGGGGCTGAACTATGGCTACACCTTC. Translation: CASSSPNSGLNYGYTF.